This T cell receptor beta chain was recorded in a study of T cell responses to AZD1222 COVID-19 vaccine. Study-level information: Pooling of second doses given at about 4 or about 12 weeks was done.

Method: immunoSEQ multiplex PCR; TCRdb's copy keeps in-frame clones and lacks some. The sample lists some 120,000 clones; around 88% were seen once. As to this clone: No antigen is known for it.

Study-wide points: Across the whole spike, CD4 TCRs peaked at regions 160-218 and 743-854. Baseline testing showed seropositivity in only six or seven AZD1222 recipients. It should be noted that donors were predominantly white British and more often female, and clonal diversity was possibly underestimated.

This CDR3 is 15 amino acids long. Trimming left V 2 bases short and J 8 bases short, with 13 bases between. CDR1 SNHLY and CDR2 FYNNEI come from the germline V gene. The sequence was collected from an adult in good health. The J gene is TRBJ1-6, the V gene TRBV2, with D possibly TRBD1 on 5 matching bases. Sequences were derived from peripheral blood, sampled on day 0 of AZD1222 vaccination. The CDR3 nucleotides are TGTGCCAGCAGTGAACGCCCGGGGGGGGATTCACCCCTCCACTTT. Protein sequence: CASSERPGGDSPLHF.